These T cell receptor beta chains were read from a single sample in a study of T cells after yellow fever vaccination. TCRdb analysed the 5' RACE reads with MiXCR anew, one entry per CDR3 protein. The sample consists of a few hundred thousand distinct CDR3 sequences, roughly 4.3% of them appearing once. The sample consisted of PBMCs, taken 5 days after the yellow fever booster vaccination. These receptors came from a man between 18 and 29 years old who received the YFV17D yellow fever vaccine. CDR3s include the opening cysteine and the closing phenylalanine or tryptophan. A D gene is named only where the DNA matches it firmly. Where a row states a size, it is once, few, many or the class of an expanded clone; other rows omit it.

j_call,clone_size,v_call,d_call,cdr3_nt,cdr3_aa
TRBJ1-2,NA,TRBV29-1,NA,TGCAGCGTTGAAGTTTCCGGGAACTATGGCTACACCTTC,CSVEVSGNYGYTF
TRBJ2-1,few,TRBV10-3,NA,TGTGCCATCTACGGGGGAAATCGCAATGAGCAGTTCTTC,CAIYGGNRNEQFF
TRBJ1-1,NA,TRBV7-9,NA,TGTGCCAGCAGCTTGGCAGGGGTTGACACTGAAGCTTTCTTT,CASSLAGVDTEAFF
TRBJ1-1,NA,TRBV7-3,NA,TGTGCCAGCAGCCCCTCTGTGTCGGATGATCGGGATGAAGCTTTCTTT,CASSPSVSDDRDEAFF
TRBJ2-7,NA,TRBV2,TRBD2,TGTGCCAGCGGACTAGCGGGGGAAAGGGCCTACGAGCAGTACTTC,CASGLAGERAYEQYF
TRBJ2-1,NA,TRBV5-1,TRBD1,TGCGCCAGCAGCTTGGGGACCAGGGGGAAGGATGAGCAGTTCTTC,CASSLGTRGKDEQFF
TRBJ1-4,few,TRBV18,NA,TGTGCCAGCTCACCTCGAGAGGGGGATGAAAAACTGTTTTTT,CASSPREGDEKLFF
TRBJ2-6,NA,TRBV19,NA,TGTGCCAGTGCCCTGGAGGGGGGCATCTCTGGGGCCAACGTCCTGACTTTC,CASALEGGISGANVLTF
TRBJ1-2,few,TRBV6-2/TRBV6-3,NA,TGTGCCAGCAGTTACGAGCGGATCTATGGCTACACCTTC,CASSYERIYGYTF
TRBJ1-2,NA,TRBV29-1,NA,TGCAGCGTTGAACCGGCGGGCAACTATGGCTACACCTTC,CSVEPAGNYGYTF
TRBJ2-2,few,TRBV19,NA,TGTGCCAGTAGTGTTAATCGTGGAACCGGGGAGCTGTTTTTT,CASSVNRGTGELFF
TRBJ2-2,medium-sized,TRBV5-1,NA,TGCGCCAGCAGCTTAGGGAACACCGGGGAGCTGTTTTTT,CASSLGNTGELFF
TRBJ1-1,many,TRBV7-9,TRBD1,TGTGCCAGCCGAGGATGGGACAGCAGGGAGAACACTGAAGCTTTCTTT,CASRGWDSRENTEAFF
TRBJ2-2,few,TRBV29-1,TRBD2,TGCAGCGTTGCACCCACTAGCGGGGGGGTCGGCGGGGAGCTGTTTTTT,CSVAPTSGGVGGELFF
TRBJ1-1,few,TRBV20-1,NA,TGCAGTGCTTCCTTTCCGGACGGGGTATTTATCAACACTGAAGCTTTCTTT,CSASFPDGVFINTEAFF
TRBJ1-3,NA,TRBV9,TRBD1,TGTGCCAGCAGCGTGACAGGGGGCAGTGGAAACACCATATATTTT,CASSVTGGSGNTIYF
TRBJ2-1,few,TRBV24-1,TRBD1,TGTGCCTCGGGACAGACAAATGAGCAGTTCTTC,CASGQTNEQFF
TRBJ2-5,few,TRBV20-1,NA,TGCAGTGCTACTAAGGCGACCCAGTACTTC,CSATKATQYF
TRBJ2-7,NA,TRBV30,NA,TGTGCCTGGAGAGCCTTTAGAGACAGAGGAGGCTACGAGCAGTACTTC,CAWRAFRDRGGYEQYF
TRBJ2-1,many,TRBV6-5,TRBD1,TGTGCCAGCAGTTACTCTTCAGGGGGACCCCCTAATGAGCAGTTCTTC,CASSYSSGGPPNEQFF
TRBJ2-5,many,TRBV5-1,NA,TGCGCCAGCAGCCGGGACAACCGGGCTGAGGAGACCCAGTACTTC,CASSRDNRAEETQYF
TRBJ2-3,few,TRBV4-2,TRBD2,TGTGCCAGCAGCCAAGTGGTTTTAGCGGGGGTAGATACGCAGTATTTT,CASSQVVLAGVDTQYF
TRBJ2-5,few,TRBV7-2,NA,TGTGCCAGCAGCTTATATGGGATCGGAATCGGGGAGACCCAGTACTTC,CASSLYGIGIGETQYF
TRBJ1-1,NA,TRBV4-3,NA,TGCGCCAGCAGCCAAGAGGTTGGGGTCCACGGGACTGAAGCTTTCTTT,CASSQEVGVHGTEAFF
TRBJ2-1,few,TRBV4-2,TRBD2,TGTGCCAGCAGCCAAGAAGCCAGCGGGGGGGTTAATGAGCAGTTCTTC,CASSQEASGGVNEQFF
TRBJ2-2,NA,TRBV7-9,TRBD1,TGTGCCAGCAGCTCATGGCCCGGGACAGCCGCGAACACCGGGGAGCTGTTTTTT,CASSSWPGTAANTGELFF
TRBJ2-7,NA,TRBV4-1,NA,TGCGCCAGCAGCCAATCCCGGGACTGGACCTACGAGCAGTACTTC,CASSQSRDWTYEQYF
TRBJ2-4,few,TRBV13,TRBD2,TGTGCCAGCCGATGGCGGGGGGCCGACAAAAACATTCAGTACTTC,CASRWRGADKNIQYF
TRBJ2-3,many,TRBV10-1,TRBD2,TGCGCCAGCAGTGAGGCGGGGGCAGATACGCAGTATTTT,CASSEAGADTQYF
TRBJ2-3,NA,TRBV5-1,TRBD2,TGCGCCAGCAGCTTCGGGACTAGCGGGGGGCCAGATACGCAGTATTTT,CASSFGTSGGPDTQYF
TRBJ2-5,NA,TRBV12-3/TRBV12-4,NA,TGTGCCAGCAGTTTAGACAGGGGAGGCAAAGAGACCCAGTACTTC,CASSLDRGGKETQYF
TRBJ1-5,NA,TRBV7-4,NA,TGTGCCAGCAGCTTAGGAGCGGGACCACTTGGGGGCAATCAGCCCCAGCATTTT,CASSLGAGPLGGNQPQHF
TRBJ2-1,NA,TRBV10-3,NA,TGTGCCATCAGTGAAGGGCGGGAAGTGTACAATGAGCAGTTCTTC,CAISEGREVYNEQFF
TRBJ2-5,many,TRBV28,NA,TGTGCCAGCAGTCTCGGCGTCGCGGGGGCGCGGTTCCAAGAGACCCAGTACTTC,CASSLGVAGARFQETQYF
TRBJ1-2,few,TRBV6-5,NA,TGTGCCAGCTCGGGGTGGAACTATGGCTACACCTTC,CASSGWNYGYTF
TRBJ1-3,many,TRBV6-5,NA,TGTGCCAGCAGTTATGGTCGATCCTCTGGAAACACCATATATTTT,CASSYGRSSGNTIYF
TRBJ2-3,NA,TRBV19,NA,TGTGCCAGTAGTATATGGTTAGGACTTACCACAGATACGCAGTATTTT,CASSIWLGLTTDTQYF
TRBJ2-7,many,TRBV12-3/TRBV12-4,NA,TGTGCCAGCAGTTTAGAACTCGAGGGGCTCGAGCAGTACTTC,CASSLELEGLEQYF
TRBJ1-1,many,TRBV7-2,NA,TGTGCCAGCAACACAGAAAACATGAACACTGAAGCTTTCTTT,CASNTENMNTEAFF
TRBJ1-5,many,TRBV4-1,TRBD1,TGCGCCAGCAGCTCGCAGGGGGTAGGAGGTCAGCCCCAGCATTTT,CASSSQGVGGQPQHF
TRBJ2-3,many,TRBV4-3,NA,TGCGCCAGCAGCCTCGACTTTATTGGGGGGACCACAGATACGCAGTATTTT,CASSLDFIGGTTDTQYF
TRBJ2-1,NA,TRBV18,NA,TGTGCCAGCTCACCTTCTCCCAATGGGAATGAGCAGTTCTTC,CASSPSPNGNEQFF
TRBJ2-7,NA,TRBV6-5,NA,TGTGCCAGCAGTTCTCGAAGGGAGACCTACGAGCAGTACTTC,CASSSRRETYEQYF
TRBJ2-3,few,TRBV9,TRBD2,TGTGCCAGCAGCGTAGGGGGGACTAGGAGCACAGATACGCAGTATTTT,CASSVGGTRSTDTQYF
TRBJ2-1,NA,TRBV6-5,TRBD2,TGTGCCAGCAACCTTTTGGGGGGGTACAATGAGCAGTTCTTC,CASNLLGGYNEQFF
TRBJ2-2,few,TRBV7-7,NA,TGTGCTAGCAGCTGGGCCCCTGCGCAGGCGAACACCGGGGAGCTGTTTTTT,CASSWAPAQANTGELFF
TRBJ2-5,few,TRBV20-1,TRBD2,TGCAGTGCTAGAGATATTGATTCGATGACTAGCGGGGGGCAAGAGACCCAGTACTTC,CSARDIDSMTSGGQETQYF